This T cell receptor (beta chain) came from a study of immune evolution from preneoplasia to lung adenocarcinoma. Study-level points and caveats: From normal lung to invasive adenocarcinoma, top clone frequencies appeared to decrease.

As concerns this clone: Antigen specificity is unknown.

CDR1 is SGDLS, CDR2 YYNGEE, per germline. The CDR3 runs 15 residues. The V end was cut by 3 bases, the J end by 4 bases, with 13 bases between. Resections took place in Japan or China from about 2014 to 2018. Libraries were prepared by immunoSEQ multiplex PCR; TCRdb keeps only in-frame clonotypes and omits some of them. The data show about 10,000 clones, with roughly three quarters seen just once and around 28% held by the top ten. Material: FFPE normal lung tissue adjacent to the tumor. This receptor was obtained from a person aged 60 to 70 with lung adenocarcinoma. Some clones in this sample may be carry-over from other donors' samples. The V and J genes are TRBV9 and TRBJ2-2; TRBD2 is a possible D gene (5 bases). The CDR3 DNA follows: TGTGCCAGCAGCGCCGGGGTTAGTCCCACCGGGGAGCTGTTTTTT. It yields the protein CASSAGVSPTGELFF.